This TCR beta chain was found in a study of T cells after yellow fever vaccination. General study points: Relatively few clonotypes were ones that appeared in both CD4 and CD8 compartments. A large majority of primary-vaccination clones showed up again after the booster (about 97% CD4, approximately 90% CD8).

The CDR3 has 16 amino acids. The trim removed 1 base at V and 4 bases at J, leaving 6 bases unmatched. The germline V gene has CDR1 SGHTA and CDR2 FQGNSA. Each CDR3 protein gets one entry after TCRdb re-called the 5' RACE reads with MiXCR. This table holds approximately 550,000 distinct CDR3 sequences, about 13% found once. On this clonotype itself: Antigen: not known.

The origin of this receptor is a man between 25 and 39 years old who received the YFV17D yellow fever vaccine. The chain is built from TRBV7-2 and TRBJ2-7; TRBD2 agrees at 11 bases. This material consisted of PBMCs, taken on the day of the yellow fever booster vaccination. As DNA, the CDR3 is TGTGCCAGCAGCTTAGTCGGGCTAGCGGGAGGTTACGAGCAGTACTTC. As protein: CASSLVGLAGGYEQYF.